This T cell receptor beta chain originates from a study of blood T cell repertoires in COVID-19. In the source study's methods: For nucleated cells, counts were estimated from reference gene primer amplification. Profiled with immunoSEQ multiplex PCR; TCRdb holds only in-frame clones, not every one. The V and J calls and clone size come from that table; D and trimming were worked out from the DNA. The table has a few hundred thousand clones, over 80% seen once. Residents of under 25 US areas, aged roughly 18 to 89 years, made up the participants. Categorization into cohorts depended on clinical history that participants reported. The CDR3 is made up of 15 amino acids. The germline CDR1 and CDR2 sequences are MNHEY and SVGAGI. V lost 5 bases and J 4 bases, leaving 12 bases between the germline ends.

The source of this sequence is a man between 25 and 39 years old who had recovered from COVID-19. This rearrangement joins TRBV6-5 to TRBJ2-6, with D perhaps matching TRBD2 (6 bases). Sequenced: PBMCs or T cells enriched from blood (not recorded which). CDR3 sequence: CASSLPGAGANVLTF. As DNA, the CDR3 is TGTGCCAGCAGTCTACCGGGAGCCGGGGCCAACGTCCTGACTTTC.